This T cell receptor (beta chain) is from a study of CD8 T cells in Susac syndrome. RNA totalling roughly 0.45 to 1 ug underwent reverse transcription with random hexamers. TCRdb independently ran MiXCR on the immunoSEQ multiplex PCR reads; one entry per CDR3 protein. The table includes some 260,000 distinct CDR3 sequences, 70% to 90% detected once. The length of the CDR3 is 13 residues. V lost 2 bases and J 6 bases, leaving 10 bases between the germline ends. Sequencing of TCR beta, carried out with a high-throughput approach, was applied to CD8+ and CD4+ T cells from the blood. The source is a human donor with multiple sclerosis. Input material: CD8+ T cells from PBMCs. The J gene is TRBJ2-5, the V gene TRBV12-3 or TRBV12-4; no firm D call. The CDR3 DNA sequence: TGTGCCAGCAGTTTAATGACTGCACAGACCCAGTACTTC. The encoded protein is CASSLMTAQTQYF.